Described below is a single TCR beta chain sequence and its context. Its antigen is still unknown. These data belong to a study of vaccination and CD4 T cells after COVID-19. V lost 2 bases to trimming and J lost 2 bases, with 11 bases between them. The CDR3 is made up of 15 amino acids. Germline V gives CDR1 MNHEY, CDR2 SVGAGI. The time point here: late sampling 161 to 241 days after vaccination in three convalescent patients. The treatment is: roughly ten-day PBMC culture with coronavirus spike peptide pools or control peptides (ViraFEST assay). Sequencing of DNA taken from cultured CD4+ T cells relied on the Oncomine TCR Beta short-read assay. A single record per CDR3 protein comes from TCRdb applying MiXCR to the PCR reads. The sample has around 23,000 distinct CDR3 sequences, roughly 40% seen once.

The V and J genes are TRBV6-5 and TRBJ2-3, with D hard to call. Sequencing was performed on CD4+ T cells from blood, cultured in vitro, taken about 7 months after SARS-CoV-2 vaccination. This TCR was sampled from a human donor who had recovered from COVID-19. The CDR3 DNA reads TGTGCCAGCAGTTACGGGGTGTTGGACACAGATACGCAGTATTTT. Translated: CASSYGVLDTDTQYF.